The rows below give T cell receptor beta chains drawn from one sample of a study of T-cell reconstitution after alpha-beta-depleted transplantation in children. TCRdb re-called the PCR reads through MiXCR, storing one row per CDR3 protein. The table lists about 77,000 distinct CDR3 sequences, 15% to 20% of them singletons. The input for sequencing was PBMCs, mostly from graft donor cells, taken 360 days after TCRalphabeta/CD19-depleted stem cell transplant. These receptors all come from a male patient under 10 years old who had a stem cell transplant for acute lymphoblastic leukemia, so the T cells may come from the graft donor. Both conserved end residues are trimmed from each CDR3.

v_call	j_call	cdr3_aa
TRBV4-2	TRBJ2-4	ASSPEAFKNIQY
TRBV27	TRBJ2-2	ASSHRVPSRNANTGELF
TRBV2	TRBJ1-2	ASSEVGGRSYGYT
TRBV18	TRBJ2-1	ASSPRLAGVPQF
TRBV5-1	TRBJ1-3	ASSLVPMGDTIY
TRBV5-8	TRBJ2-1	ASSKGTSRRNEQF
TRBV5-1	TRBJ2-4	ASSDPTTGKNIQY
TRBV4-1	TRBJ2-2	ASRVEGAFTGELF
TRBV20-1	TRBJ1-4	STRQAATNEKLF
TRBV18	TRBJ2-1	ASSPGQLEYNEQF
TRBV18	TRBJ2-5	ASSPGTKGYQETQY
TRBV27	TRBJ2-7	ASSLIPPTAAYEQY
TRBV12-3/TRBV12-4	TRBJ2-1	ASSLPGVPYNEQF
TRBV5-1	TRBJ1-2	ASSLLDTYGYT
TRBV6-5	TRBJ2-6	ASSYRALLYTSGANVLT
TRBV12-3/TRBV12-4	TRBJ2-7	ASSPKGLRYEQY
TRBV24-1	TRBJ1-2	ATSDPFYGYT
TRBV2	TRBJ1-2	ASTPGGTGGLYT
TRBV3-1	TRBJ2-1	ASTRGGLKYNEQF
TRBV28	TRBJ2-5	ASRNSGLAQETQY
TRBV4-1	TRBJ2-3	ASSRAAQTSGLPDTQY
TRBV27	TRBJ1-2	ASSYTGSYGYT
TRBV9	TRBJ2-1	ASSKRGGSYNEQF
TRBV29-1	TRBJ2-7	SVEVGAYEQY
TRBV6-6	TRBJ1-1	ASSYSQSEAF
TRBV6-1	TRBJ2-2	ASSGGTRYGELF
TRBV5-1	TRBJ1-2	ASSLDRVVDGYT
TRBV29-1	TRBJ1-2	SVEPRSYGYT
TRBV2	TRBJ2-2	ASRGQGITGELF
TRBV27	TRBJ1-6	ASSLLTRYNSPLH
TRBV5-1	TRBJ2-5	ASQPRTGLAWETQY
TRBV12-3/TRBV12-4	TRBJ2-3	ASSSYGDRGQYTQY
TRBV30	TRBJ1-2	AWAQGNYGYT
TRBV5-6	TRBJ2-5	ASSWGQLYQETQY
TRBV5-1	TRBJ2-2	ASSLGSLAGVGNTGELF
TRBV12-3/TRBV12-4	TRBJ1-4	ASSLGQGSEKLF
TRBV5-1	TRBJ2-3	ASSFVRESGTDTQY
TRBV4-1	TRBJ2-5	ASSQGRVAGGQETQY
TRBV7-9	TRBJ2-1	ASSPRGLRHNEQF
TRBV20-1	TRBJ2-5	SARGGLAQTQY
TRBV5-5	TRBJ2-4	ASKTGTSENIQY
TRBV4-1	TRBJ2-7	ASSQDPISGRFYEQY
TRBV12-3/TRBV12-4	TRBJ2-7	ASSFSGIRYEQY
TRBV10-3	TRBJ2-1	AISDLWREGLNEQF
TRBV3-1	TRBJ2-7	ASSQDPPGRATYEQY